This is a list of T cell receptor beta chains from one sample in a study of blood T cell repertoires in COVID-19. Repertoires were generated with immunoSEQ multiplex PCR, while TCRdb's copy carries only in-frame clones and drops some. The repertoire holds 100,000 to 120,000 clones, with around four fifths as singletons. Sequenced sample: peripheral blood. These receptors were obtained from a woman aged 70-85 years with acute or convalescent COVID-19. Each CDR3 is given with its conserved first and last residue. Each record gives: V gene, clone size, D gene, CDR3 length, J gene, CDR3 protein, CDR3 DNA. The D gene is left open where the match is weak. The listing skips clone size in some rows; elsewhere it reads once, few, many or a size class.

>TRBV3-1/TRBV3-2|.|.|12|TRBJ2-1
CASSQAVDEQFF
TGTGCCAGCAGCCAAGCGGTTGATGAGCAGTTCTTC
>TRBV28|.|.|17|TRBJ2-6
CASSLGGSLSGANVLTF
TGTGCCAGCAGTTTAGGGGGCTCGTTGTCTGGGGCCAACGTCCTGACTTTC
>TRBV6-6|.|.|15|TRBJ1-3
CASRTGHSSGNTIYF
TGTGCCAGCAGAACGGGACACTCCTCTGGAAACACCATATATTTT
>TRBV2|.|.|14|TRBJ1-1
CASRNDRLNTEAFF
TGTGCCAGCAGGAACGACAGGTTGAACACTGAAGCTTTCTTT
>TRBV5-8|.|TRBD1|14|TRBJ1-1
CASSSGQGNTEAFF
TGTGCCAGCAGCTCAGGACAGGGGAACACTGAAGCTTTCTTT
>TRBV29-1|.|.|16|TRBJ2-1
CSVRGGVPVPGDEQFF
TGCAGCGTGCGAGGGGGGGTGCCGGTACCGGGCGATGAGCAGTTCTTC
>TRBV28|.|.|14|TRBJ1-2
CASSLRHQSGGYTF
TGTGCCAGCAGTTTACGTCACCAATCGGGTGGCTACACCTTC
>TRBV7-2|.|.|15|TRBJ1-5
CASSPRAGSNQPQHF
TGTGCCAGCAGCCCCCGAGCAGGCTCCAATCAGCCCCAGCATTTT
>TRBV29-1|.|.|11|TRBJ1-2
CSGRENYGYTF
TGCAGCGGTCGGGAAAACTATGGCTACACCTTC
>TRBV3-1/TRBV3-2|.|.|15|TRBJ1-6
CASSSRDGRSSPLHF
TGTGCCAGCAGCTCCCGGGACGGGAGAAGTTCACCCCTCCACTTT
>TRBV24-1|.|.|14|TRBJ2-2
CATSDFQGSGELFF
TGTGCCACCAGTGATTTTCAGGGATCCGGGGAGCTGTTTTTT
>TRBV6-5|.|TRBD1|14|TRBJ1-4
CASSRQGIGEKLFF
TGTGCCAGCAGCAGACAGGGCATCGGTGAAAAACTGTTTTTT
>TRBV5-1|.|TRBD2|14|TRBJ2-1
CASSLGLAGFEQFF
TGCGCCAGCAGCTTAGGACTAGCGGGGTTCGAGCAGTTCTTC
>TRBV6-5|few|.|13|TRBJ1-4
CASSYTSGGKLFF
TGTGCCAGCAGTTACACCTCGGGGGGAAAACTGTTTTTT
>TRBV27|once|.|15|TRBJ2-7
CASSLYAGNSYEQYF
TGTGCCAGCAGTTTATACGCAGGGAATTCCTACGAGCAGTACTTC
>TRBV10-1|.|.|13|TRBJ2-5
CASSERGDGTQYF
TGCGCCAGCAGTGAGCGCGGGGACGGGACCCAGTACTTC
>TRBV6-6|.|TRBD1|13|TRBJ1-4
CASSRGQNEKLFF
TGTGCCAGCTCCAGGGGGCAAAATGAAAAACTGTTTTTT
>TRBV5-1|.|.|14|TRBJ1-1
CASSPGRGIGEAFF
TGCGCCAGCAGCCCCGGGAGAGGGATAGGGGAAGCTTTCTTT
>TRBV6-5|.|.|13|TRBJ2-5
CASTADTQETQYF
TGTGCCAGCACCGCCGACACCCAAGAGACCCAGTACTTC
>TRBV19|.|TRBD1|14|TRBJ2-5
CASSMSTGVETQYF
TGTGCCAGTAGTATGTCGACAGGGGTGGAGACCCAGTACTTC
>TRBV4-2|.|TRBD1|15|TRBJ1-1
CASSQAGTGPLEAFF
TGTGCCAGCAGCCAAGCCGGGACAGGGCCCCTTGAAGCTTTCTTT
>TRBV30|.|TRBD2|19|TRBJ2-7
CAWSVRMMSSGGKAYEQYF
TGTGCCTGGAGTGTACGAATGATGTCTAGCGGGGGCAAGGCCTACGAGCAGTACTTC
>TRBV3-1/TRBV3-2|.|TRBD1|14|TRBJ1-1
CASSRPTGGAEAFF
TGTGCCAGCAGCCGCCCCACAGGGGGAGCTGAAGCTTTCTTT
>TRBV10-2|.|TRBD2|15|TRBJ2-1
CASSESTSGADEQFF
TGCGCCAGCAGTGAGTCGACTAGCGGGGCTGATGAGCAGTTCTTC
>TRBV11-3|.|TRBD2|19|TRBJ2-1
CASTWGPGGPIRSYNEQFF
TGTGCCAGCACCTGGGGCCCGGGGGGGCCAATACGGTCCTACAATGAGCAGTTCTTC
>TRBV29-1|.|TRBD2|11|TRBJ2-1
CSVSTGGRQFF
TGCAGCGTCTCCACGGGGGGACGGCAGTTCTTC
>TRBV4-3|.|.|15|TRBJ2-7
CASSQGGQGLHEQYF
TGCGCCAGCAGCCAAGGGGGGCAGGGGCTCCACGAGCAGTACTTC
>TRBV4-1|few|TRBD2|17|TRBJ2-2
CASSQRAGAPLGGELFF
TGCGCCAGCAGCCAGAGAGCGGGGGCCCCTTTGGGCGGGGAGCTGTTTTTT
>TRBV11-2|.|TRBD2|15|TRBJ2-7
CASRTNRDYSYEQYF
TGTGCCAGCAGAACCAACCGGGACTACTCCTACGAGCAGTACTTC
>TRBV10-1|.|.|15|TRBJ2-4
CASSEVWAKSNIQYF
TGCGCCAGCAGTGAGGTCTGGGCGAAGAGCAACATTCAGTACTTC
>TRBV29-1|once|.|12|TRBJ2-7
CSVDDSAYEQYF
TGCAGCGTTGATGACAGCGCCTACGAGCAGTACTTC
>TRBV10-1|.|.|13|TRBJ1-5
CASSARDNQPQHF
TGCGCCAGCAGTGCCAGGGATAATCAGCCCCAGCATTTT
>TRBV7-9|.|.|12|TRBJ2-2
CASRTIGGELFF
TGTGCCAGCAGGACAATTGGGGGGGAGCTGTTTTTT
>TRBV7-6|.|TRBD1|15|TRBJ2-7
CASSSGQGVYYEQYF
TGTGCCAGCAGCTCGGGACAGGGGGTGTACTACGAGCAGTACTTC
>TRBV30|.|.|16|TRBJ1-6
CAWSGGSGVYNSPLHF
TGTGCCTGGAGTGGGGGCTCAGGGGTCTATAATTCACCCCTCCACTTT
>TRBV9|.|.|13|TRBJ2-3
CASSARGRDTQYF
TGTGCCAGCAGCGCACGCGGGCGCGATACGCAGTATTTT
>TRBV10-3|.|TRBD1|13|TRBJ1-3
CAAQDRAGNTIYF
TGTGCCGCCCAGGACAGGGCTGGAAACACCATATATTTT
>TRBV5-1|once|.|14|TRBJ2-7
CASSSTGPHYEQYF
TGCGCCAGCAGCTCGACAGGCCCCCACTACGAGCAGTACTTC
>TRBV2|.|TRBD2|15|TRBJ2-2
CASSQEGSGTGELFF
TGTGCCAGCAGCCAAGAGGGTAGCGGGACCGGGGAGCTGTTTTTT
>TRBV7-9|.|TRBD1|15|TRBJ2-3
CASSSGQGYTDTQYF
TGTGCCAGCAGCTCGGGACAGGGCTACACAGATACGCAGTATTTT
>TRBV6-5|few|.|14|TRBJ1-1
CASKSQGLNTEAFF
TGTGCCAGCAAATCACAGGGTTTGAACACTGAAGCTTTCTTT